The present T cell receptor beta chain was sequenced within a study of neurological immune-mediated disorders. This clonotype was seen repeatedly, ten times or more. This CDR3 contains 13 residues. V dropped 8 bases and J dropped 4 bases, with 12 bases sitting between them. Each CDR3 protein is one row after TCRdb ran MiXCR on the 5' RACE reads. Here the sample spans under 45,000 distinct CDR3 sequences, about an eighth being singletons. The chain couples TRBV12-3 or TRBV12-4 to TRBJ1-5; D is unresolved. Sequencing input: PBMCs. The sequence was collected from a female donor in good health. The CDR3 nucleotides read TGTGCCAGCTCAATGGGAGGTAATCAGCCCCAGCATTTT. This translates into CASSMGGNQPQHF.